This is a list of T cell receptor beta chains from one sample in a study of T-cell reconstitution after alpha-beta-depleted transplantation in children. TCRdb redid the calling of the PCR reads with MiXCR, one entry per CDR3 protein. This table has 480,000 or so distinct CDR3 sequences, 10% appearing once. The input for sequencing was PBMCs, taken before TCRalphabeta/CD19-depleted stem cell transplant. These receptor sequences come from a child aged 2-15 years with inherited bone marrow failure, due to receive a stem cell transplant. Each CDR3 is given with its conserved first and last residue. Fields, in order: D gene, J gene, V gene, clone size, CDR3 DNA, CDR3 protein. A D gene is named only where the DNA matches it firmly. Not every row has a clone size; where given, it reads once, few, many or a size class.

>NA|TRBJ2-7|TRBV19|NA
TGTGCCAGTAGTATGTGGCGGAGCAACTCCTACGAGCAGTACTTC
CASSMWRSNSYEQYF
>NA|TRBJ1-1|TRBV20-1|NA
TGCAGTGCTACATCCTCTGGGGTGACTGAAGCTTTCTTT
CSATSSGVTEAFF
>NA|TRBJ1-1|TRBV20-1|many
TGCAGTGCCTCTCGGGGGGAGGAGGCTTTCTTT
CSASRGEEAFF
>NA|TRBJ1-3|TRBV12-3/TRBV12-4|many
TGTGCCAGCAGTTCTTCAGGCTCTGGAAACACCATATATTTT
CASSSSGSGNTIYF
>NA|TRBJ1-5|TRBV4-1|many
TGCGCCAGCAGCCAAGCTCCAGAAAATCAGCCCCAGCATTTT
CASSQAPENQPQHF
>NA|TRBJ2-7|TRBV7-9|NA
TGTGCCAGCAGCTCGTCCGGGACATACCTCTACGAGCAGTACTTC
CASSSSGTYLYEQYF
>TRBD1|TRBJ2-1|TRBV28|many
TGTGCCAGCACGGGACAGGGTGCATACAATGAGCAGTTCTTC
CASTGQGAYNEQFF
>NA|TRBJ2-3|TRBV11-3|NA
TGTGCCAGCAGCTTAGGGTTCGGAGATACGCAGTATTTT
CASSLGFGDTQYF
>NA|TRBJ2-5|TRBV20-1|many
TGCAGTGCTAGAGATCGGGAAGGGCGAGAGACCCAGTACTTC
CSARDREGRETQYF
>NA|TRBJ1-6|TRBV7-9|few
TGTGCCAGCAGCGGGGGTAATCATCTTTCCCCCCTCCACTTT
CASSGGNHLSPLHF
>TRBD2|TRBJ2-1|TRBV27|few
TGTGCCACCTATTCGCAGACTAGCGCAACCTACAATGAGCAGTTCTTC
CATYSQTSATYNEQFF
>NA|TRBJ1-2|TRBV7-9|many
TGTGCCAGCAGTGGGAGCGGCTATGGCTACACCTTC
CASSGSGYGYTF
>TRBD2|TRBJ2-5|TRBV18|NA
TGTGCCAGCTCACCGGCTAGCGGGAGGGGAGAGACCCAGTACTTC
CASSPASGRGETQYF
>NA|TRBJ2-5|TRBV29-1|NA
TGCAGCGTTCGAGAGCGGAGGAGGGAAGAGACCCAGTACTTC
CSVRERRREETQYF
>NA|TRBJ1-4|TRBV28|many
TGTGCCAGCAGTCTAGGGGGGGCTAATGAAAAACTGTTTTTT
CASSLGGANEKLFF
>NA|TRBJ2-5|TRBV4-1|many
TGCGCCAGCAGCCGGGTTAACAGGGAGGGGGAGACCCAGTACTTC
CASSRVNREGETQYF
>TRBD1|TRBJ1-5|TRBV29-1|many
TGCAGCGTTTGGACAGGGGAAAATCAGCCCCAGCATTTT
CSVWTGENQPQHF
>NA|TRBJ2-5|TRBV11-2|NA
TGTGCCAGCAGCTTAGCGCCGGACAGCCGGGGGACCCAGTACTTC
CASSLAPDSRGTQYF
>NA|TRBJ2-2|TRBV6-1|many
TGTGCCAGCAGTGAAAACGCCGGGGAGCTGTTTTTT
CASSENAGELFF
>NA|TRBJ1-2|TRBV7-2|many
TGTGCCAGCAGCTTAGTTGGCCTGGCAGATGGCTACACCTTC
CASSLVGLADGYTF
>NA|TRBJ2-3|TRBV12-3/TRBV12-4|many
TGTGCCAGCAGCCCGGACGGGAACACAGATACGCAGTATTTT
CASSPDGNTDTQYF
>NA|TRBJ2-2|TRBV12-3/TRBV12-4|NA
TGTGCCAGCAAGTTTCAGGGGCACGGGGAGCTGTTTTTT
CASKFQGHGELFF
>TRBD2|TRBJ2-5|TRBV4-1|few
TGCGCCAGCAGCCCAGGGGTCGTGGGAGCGGGAGGGGAGACCCAGTACTTC
CASSPGVVGAGGETQYF
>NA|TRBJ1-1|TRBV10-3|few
TGTGCCATCAGTGAGTCGACTCGGGGGGCGGGGAACACTGAAGCTTTCTTT
CAISESTRGAGNTEAFF
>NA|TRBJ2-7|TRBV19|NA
TGTGCCAGTAGTAACTGGAAGACTGACTACACCTACGAGCAGTACTTC
CASSNWKTDYTYEQYF
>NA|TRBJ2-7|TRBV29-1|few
TGCAGCGTTGAAGAAGAGGGCTACGAGCAGTACTTC
CSVEEEGYEQYF
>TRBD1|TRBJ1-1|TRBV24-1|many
TGTGCCACCAGATCCGGGGGGACAGCGAACACTGAAGCTTTCTTT
CATRSGGTANTEAFF
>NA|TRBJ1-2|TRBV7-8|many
TGTGCCAGCAGCCGCCGGGACTTATATGGCTACACCTTC
CASSRRDLYGYTF
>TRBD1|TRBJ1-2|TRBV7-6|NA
TGTGCCAGCAGCCAGGGACAGCGGGGCCTGAATGGCTACACCTTC
CASSQGQRGLNGYTF
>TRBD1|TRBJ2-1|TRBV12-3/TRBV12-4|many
TGTGCCAGCACCAGGGACAGGGCTGCCTACAATGAGCAGTTCTTC
CASTRDRAAYNEQFF
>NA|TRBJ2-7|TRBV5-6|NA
TGTGCCAGCAGCTTGGGCAGTGCCCACTGGGAGCAGTACTTC
CASSLGSAHWEQYF
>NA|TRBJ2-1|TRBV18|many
TGTGCCAGCTCGCCGCGGAGCAGGGTCCCAGATTACAATGAGCAGTTCTTC
CASSPRSRVPDYNEQFF
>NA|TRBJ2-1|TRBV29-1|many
TGCAGCGTTGAAGAGACAGGCGCATCCTACAATGAGCAGTTCTTC
CSVEETGASYNEQFF
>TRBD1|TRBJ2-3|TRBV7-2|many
TGTGCCAGCAGCCTACAGGGGGGAGGCATCACAGATACGCAGTATTTT
CASSLQGGGITDTQYF
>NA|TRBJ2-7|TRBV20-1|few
TGCAGTGCTAGGCGGGGGCTCGGCGCCTACGAGCAGTACTTC
CSARRGLGAYEQYF
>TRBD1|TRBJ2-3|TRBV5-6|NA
TGTGCCAGCAGACCGACCAGACAGGGCTCAGATACGCAGTATTTT
CASRPTRQGSDTQYF
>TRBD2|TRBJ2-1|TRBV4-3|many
TGCGCCAGCAGCCCCAGGGGACTAGCGGGAAGGAATGAGCAGTTCTTC
CASSPRGLAGRNEQFF
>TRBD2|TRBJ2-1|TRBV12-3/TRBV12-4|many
TGTGCCAGCAGTCCATCGGGACTAGCGGGAGTGGGTGAGCAGTTCTTC
CASSPSGLAGVGEQFF
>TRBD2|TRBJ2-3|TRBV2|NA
TGTGCCTTCAGCGACCCGTCTAGCGGGAGGATCGCTAGCACAGATACGCAGTATTTT
CAFSDPSSGRIASTDTQYF
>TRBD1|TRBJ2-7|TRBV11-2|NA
TGTGCCAGCAGCTTTACAGGGGCCGCGGAGTCGTACTTC
CASSFTGAAESYF
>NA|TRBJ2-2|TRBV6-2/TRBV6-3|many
TGTGCCAGCAGTTACTCGGGCAGGGAGGCCGGGGAGCTGTTTTTT
CASSYSGREAGELFF
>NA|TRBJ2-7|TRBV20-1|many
TGCAGTGCTAGAGATCCGGGCAGGGACTACGAGCAGTACTTC
CSARDPGRDYEQYF
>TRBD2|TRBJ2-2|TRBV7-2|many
TGTGCCAGCACCGCCGGGACTAGCGGGATGGGCGGGGAGCTGTTTTTT
CASTAGTSGMGGELFF
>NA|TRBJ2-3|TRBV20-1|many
TGCAGTGCTAGGAGGGGAGATACGCAGTATTTT
CSARRGDTQYF
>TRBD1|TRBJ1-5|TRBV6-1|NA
TGTGCCAGCGATAGGACAGGGAATAGCAATCAGCCCCAGCATTTT
CASDRTGNSNQPQHF
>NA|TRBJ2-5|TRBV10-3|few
TGTGCCATCAGTCCAGGGGTACAAGAGACCCAGTACTTC
CAISPGVQETQYF
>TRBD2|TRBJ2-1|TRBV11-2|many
TGTGCCAGCAGGCCCCTAGCGGGAGGGGTCAATGAGCAGTTCTTC
CASRPLAGGVNEQFF
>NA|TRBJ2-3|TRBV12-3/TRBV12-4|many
TGTGCCAGCAGTTTAGCTTCGGTGGTTTTT
CASSLASVVF
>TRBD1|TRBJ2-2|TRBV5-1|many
TGCGCCAGCAACTCGGGACAGGGAGCGAACACCGGGGAGCTGTTTTTT
CASNSGQGANTGELFF
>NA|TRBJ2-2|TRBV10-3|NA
TGTGCCATCAGTGAGAACCGCGATCTACTAGTCCCCGGGGGGCTGTTTTTT
CAISENRDLLVPGGLFF
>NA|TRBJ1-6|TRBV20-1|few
TGCAGTGCTAGAGGAGGGGCCGGGACGGATGGGGTCGGGCCCCTCCACTTT
CSARGGAGTDGVGPLHF
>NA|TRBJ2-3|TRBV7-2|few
TGTGCCAGCACCTCTGAGCATTGGGGCACAGATACGCAGTATTTT
CASTSEHWGTDTQYF
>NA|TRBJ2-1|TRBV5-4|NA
TGTGCCAGCAGCTTTTTGTCAGGAAGCAATGAGCAGTTCTTC
CASSFLSGSNEQFF
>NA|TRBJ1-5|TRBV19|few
TGTGCCAGTAGTATAGATGGGCGGGAGCCCCAGCATTTT
CASSIDGREPQHF
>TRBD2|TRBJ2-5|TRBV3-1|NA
TGTGCCAGCACCCAAGGAGTTTGGACTAGCGGGAGGGTCGGCGAGACCCAGTACTTC
CASTQGVWTSGRVGETQYF
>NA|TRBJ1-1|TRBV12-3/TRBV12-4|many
TGTGCCAGCAAGGTGAACACTGAAGCTTTCTTT
CASKVNTEAFF
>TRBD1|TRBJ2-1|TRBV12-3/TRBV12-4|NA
TGTGCCAGCAGTCTTAATTACGGGACAGGGGGCGGAATGGATGAGCAGTTCTTC
CASSLNYGTGGGMDEQFF
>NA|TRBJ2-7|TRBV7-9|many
TGTGCCAGCAGCTTAGCGCTTACGGGGACCTCCTACGAGCAGTACTTC
CASSLALTGTSYEQYF
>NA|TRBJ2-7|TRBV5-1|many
TGCGCCAGCAGCTCCTCCATCCAAAGCTCCTACGAGCAGTACTTC
CASSSSIQSSYEQYF